This record covers a single T cell receptor (beta chain). This CDR3 is 15 amino acids long. CDR1 and CDR2 (germline): MNHNS, SASEGT. V was pared by 10 bases and J by 0 bases, with 18 bases between. This sample is drawn from a study of cytomegalovirus exposure and HLA in healthy donors. Study-wide background: Approximately 85 million unique TCRs from HLA-typed donors were held in an early data release.

Amplification used 60 Vbeta primers and 13 Jbeta primers. TCRdb keeps only in-frame clones here, not all; method: immunoSEQ multiplex PCR. Of about 85,000 clones listed, more than 60% are singletons. Sequencing was done on a sample of PBMCs. The chain employs TRBV6-1 and TRBJ1-2; D is undetermined. The receptor was derived from a boy aged 10-17 years in good health and CMV-seronegative. As DNA, the CDR3 is TGTGCCACTTCCGAGGCGGCAGCGACTAACTATGGCTACACCTTC. This sequence encodes CATSEAAATNYGYTF.